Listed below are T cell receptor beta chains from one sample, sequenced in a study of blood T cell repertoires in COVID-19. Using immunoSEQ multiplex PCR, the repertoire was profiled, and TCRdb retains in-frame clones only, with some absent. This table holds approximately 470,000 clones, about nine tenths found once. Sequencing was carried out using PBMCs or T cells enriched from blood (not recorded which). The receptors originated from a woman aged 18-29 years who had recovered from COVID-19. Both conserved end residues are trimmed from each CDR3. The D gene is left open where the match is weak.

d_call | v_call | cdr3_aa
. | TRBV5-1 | ASSSQGGSNQPQH
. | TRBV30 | AWSVQGSTPLH
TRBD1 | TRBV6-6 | ASSRGTDWSGNTIY
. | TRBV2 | ASSEGLATQY
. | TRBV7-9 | ASSREEQF
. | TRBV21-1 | ASSFRLHDRYTQY
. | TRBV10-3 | AISEDRSGWF
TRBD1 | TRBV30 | AWSFDTGTGGYNEQF
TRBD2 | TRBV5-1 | ASSLTSGGSTDTQY
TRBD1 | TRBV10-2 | ASTNPQTGLGTEAF
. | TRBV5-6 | ASSLREGYSPLH
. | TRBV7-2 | ASSLRGRGDQETQY
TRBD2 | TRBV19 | ASSIVSGGSYEQY
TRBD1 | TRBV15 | ATSPKEAGGGSPLH
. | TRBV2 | ASALGFFPSGNTIY
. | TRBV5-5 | ASSPRTGQETQY
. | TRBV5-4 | ASSLQGDSGNTIY
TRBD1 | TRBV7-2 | ASSWGGQGNTEAF
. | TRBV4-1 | ASSQRRAGWPT
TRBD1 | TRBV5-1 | ASSIRGQPSNQPQH
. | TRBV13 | ASSLAGRTTDTQY
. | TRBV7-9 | ASISTGLLNTEAF
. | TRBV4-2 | ASSQLNSQETQY